Below, one T cell receptor beta chain is given with its context. This sample was included in a study of blood T cell repertoires in COVID-19. About the research overall: The study drew acute and convalescent COVID-19 samples from the United States, Italy and Spain.

Source study methods: Estimation of nucleated cell counts was performed using reference gene primer amplification. Sequenced by immunoSEQ multiplex PCR; TCRdb stores in-frame clones only, minus some. The V and J calls and clone size are taken from that table; D and trimming were inferred from the DNA. The repertoire consists of fewer than 80,000 clones, with 60% to 85% occurring once and the leading ten covering 5% to 6%. This receptor was identified in a woman aged 80 or over with active or convalescent COVID-19. The specimen sequenced was peripheral blood.

DNA for the CDR3: TGCAGTGCTGGCAGTCAAAAGCAGTACTTC. Protein sequence: CSAGSQKQYF. The rearrangement joins TRBV20-1 to TRBJ2-7, with no clear D. Trimming took off 5 bases at V and 8 bases at J, with 10 bases between the two ends. This CDR3 has 10 amino acids. Per the germline V gene, CDR1 is DFQATT and CDR2 is SNEGSKA (reference sequence).